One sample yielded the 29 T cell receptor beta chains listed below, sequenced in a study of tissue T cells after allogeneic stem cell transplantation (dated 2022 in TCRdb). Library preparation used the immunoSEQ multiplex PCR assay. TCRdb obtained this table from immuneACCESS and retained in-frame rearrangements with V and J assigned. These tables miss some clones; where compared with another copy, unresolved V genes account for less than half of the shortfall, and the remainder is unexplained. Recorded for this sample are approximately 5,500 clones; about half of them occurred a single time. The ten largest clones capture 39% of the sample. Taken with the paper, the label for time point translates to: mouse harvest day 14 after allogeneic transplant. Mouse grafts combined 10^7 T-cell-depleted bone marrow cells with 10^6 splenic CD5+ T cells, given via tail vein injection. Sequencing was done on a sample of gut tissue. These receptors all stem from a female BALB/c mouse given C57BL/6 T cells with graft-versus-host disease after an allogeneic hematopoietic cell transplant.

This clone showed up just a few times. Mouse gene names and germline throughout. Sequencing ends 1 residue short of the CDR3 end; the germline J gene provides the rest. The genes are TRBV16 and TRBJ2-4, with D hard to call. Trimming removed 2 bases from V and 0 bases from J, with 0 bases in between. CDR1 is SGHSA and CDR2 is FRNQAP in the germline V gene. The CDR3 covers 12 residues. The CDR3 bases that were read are TGTGCAAGCAGCTTAAGTCAAAACACCTTGTAC. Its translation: CASSLSQNTLY. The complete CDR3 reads CASSLSQNTLYF.

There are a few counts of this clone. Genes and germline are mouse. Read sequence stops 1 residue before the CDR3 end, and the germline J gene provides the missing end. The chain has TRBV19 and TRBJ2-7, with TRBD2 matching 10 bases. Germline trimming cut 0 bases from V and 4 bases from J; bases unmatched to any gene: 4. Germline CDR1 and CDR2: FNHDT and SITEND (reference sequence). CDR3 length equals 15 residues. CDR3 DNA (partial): TGTGCCAGCAGTATAGCTCAGGACTGGGGGTATGAACAGTAC. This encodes CASSIAQDWGYEQY. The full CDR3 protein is CASSIAQDWGYEQYF.

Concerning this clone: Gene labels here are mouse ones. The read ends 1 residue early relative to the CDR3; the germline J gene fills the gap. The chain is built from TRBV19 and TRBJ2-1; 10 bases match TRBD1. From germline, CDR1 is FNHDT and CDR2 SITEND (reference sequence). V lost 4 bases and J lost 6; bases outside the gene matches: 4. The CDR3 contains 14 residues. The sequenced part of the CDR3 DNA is TGTGCCAGCAGTCGGGACAGGGGTATTGCTGAGCAGTTC. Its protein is CASSRDRGIAEQF. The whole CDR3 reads CASSRDRGIAEQFF.

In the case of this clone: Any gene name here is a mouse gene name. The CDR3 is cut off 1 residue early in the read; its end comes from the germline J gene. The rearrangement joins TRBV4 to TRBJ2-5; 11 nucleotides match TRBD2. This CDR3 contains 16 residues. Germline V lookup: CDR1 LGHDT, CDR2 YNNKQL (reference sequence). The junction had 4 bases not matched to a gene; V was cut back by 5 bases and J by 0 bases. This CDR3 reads CASSRGLGVNQDTQYF. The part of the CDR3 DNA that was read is TGTGCCAGCAGCCGGGGACTGGGGGTTAACCAAGACACCCAGTAC.

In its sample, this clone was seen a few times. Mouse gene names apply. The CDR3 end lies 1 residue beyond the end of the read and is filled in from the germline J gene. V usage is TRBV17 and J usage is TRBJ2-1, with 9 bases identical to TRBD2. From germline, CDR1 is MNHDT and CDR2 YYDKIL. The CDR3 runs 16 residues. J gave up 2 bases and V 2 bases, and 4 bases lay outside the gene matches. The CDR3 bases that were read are TGTGCTAGCAGTAGACGGCTGGGGGGGGACTATGCTGAGCAGTTC. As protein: CASSRRLGGDYAEQF. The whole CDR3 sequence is CASSRRLGGDYAEQFF. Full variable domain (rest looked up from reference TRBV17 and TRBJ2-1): DTTVKQNPRYKLARVGKPVNLICSQTMNHDTMYWYQKKPNQAPKLLLFYYDKILNREADTFEKFQSSRPNNSFCSLYIGSAGLEYSAMYLCASSRRLGGDYAEQFFGPGTRLTVL.

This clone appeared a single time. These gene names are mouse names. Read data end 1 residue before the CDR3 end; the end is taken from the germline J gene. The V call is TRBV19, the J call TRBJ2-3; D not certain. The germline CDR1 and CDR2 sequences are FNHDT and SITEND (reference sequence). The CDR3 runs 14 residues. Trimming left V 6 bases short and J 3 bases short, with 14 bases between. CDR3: CASTPGRWAETLYF. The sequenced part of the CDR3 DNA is TGTGCCAGCACCCCCGGGAGATGGGCAGAAACGCTGTAT.

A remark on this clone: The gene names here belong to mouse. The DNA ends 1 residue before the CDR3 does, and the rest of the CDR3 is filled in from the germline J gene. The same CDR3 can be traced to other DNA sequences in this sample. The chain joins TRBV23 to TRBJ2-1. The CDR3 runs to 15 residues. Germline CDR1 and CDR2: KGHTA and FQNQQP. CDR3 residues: CSSSPGTGGYAEQFF. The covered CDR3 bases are TGCTCCAGCAGCCCCGGGACCGGGGGCTATGCTGAGCAGTTC.

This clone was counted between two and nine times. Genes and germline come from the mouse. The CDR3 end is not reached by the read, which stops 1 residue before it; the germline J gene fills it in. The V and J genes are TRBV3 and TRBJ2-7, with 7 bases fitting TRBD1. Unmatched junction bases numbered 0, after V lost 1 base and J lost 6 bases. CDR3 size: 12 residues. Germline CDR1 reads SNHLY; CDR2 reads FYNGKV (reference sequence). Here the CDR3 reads CASSLDRGEQYF. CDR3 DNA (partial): TGTGCCAGCAGCTTAGACAGGGGTGAACAGTAC.

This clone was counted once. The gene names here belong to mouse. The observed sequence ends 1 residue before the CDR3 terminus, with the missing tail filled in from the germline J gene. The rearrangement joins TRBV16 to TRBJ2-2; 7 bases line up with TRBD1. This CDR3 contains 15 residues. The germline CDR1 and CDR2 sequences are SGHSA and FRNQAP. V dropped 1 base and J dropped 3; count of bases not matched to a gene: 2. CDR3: CASSLGQGDTGQLYF. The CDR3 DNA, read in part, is TGTGCAAGCAGCTTAGGACAGGGTGACACCGGGCAGCTCTAC.

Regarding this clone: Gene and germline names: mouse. The chain's CDR3 is CASGDAGYAEQFF. Partial CDR3 DNA: TGTGCCAGCGGTGATGCAGGATATGCTGAGCAGTTC. J is TRBJ2-1 and V is TRBV13-2; D is unresolved. The CDR3 end falls 1 residue outside the read, so it is completed with the germline J gene. Trimming pared 0 bases from V and 4 bases from J, leaving 5 bases between. The CDR3 sequence is 13 residues long. Per the germline V gene, CDR1 is NNHNN and CDR2 is SYGAGS (reference sequence).

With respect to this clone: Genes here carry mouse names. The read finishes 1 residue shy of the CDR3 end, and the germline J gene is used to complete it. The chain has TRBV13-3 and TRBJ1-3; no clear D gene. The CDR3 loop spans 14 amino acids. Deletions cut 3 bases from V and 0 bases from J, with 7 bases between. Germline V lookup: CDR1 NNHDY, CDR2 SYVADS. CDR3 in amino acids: CASSGGNSGNTLYF. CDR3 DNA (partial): TGTGCCAGCAGTGGTGGGAATTCTGGAAATACGCTCTAT.

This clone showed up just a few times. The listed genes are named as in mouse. CDR3 DNA (partial): TGTGCCAGCAGCCCCACTGGGAGAAGGAATGAACAGTAC. This encodes CASSPTGRRNEQY. The whole CDR3 sequence reads CASSPTGRRNEQYF. The chain recombines TRBV3 with TRBJ2-7; D is perhaps TRBD2 (6 bases). The CDR3 end is not reached by the read, which stops 1 residue before it; the germline J gene fills it in. The V gene lost 5 bases and the J gene lost 5 bases, with 16 bases spanning the gap. CDR1 and CDR2 from the germline V gene are SNHLY and FYNGKV (reference sequence). The CDR3 contains 14 residues.

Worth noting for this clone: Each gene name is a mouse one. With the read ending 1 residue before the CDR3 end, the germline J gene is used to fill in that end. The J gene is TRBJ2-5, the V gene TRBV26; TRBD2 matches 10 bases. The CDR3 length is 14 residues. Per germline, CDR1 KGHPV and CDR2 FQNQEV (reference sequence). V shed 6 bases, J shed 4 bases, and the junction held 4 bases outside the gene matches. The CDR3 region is CASSLGGREDTQYF. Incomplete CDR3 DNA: TGTGCCAGCAGCCTGGGGGGGCGCGAAGACACCCAGTAC.

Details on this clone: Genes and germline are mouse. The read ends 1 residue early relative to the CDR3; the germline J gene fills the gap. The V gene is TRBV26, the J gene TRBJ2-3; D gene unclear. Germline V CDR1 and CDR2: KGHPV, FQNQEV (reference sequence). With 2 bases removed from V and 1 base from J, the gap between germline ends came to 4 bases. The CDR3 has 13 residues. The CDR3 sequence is CASSLGGAETLYF. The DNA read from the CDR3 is TGTGCCAGCAGTCTGGGGGGTGCAGAAACGCTGTAT.

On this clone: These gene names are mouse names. The CDR3 protein is CASSLRDWGGVEQYF. The CDR3 DNA, read in part, is TGTGCCAGCAGCCTCCGGGACTGGGGGGGCGTTGAACAGTAC. V gene TRBV24 combines with J gene TRBJ2-7; 14 nucleotides match TRBD2. The missing CDR3 end, 1 residue past where the read stops, is filled in from the germline J gene. J gave up 6 bases and V 6 bases, and 7 bases lay outside the gene matches. CDR1 is KGHTA, CDR2 FRNEEI, per germline. This CDR3 spans 15 amino acids.

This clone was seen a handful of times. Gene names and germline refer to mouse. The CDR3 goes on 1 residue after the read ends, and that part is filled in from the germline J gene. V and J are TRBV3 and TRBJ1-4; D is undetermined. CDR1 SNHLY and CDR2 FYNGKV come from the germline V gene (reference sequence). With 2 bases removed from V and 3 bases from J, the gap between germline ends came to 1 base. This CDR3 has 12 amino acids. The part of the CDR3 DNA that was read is TGTGCCAGCAGCTTACCCAACGAAAGATTATTT. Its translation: CASSLPNERLF. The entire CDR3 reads CASSLPNERLFF.

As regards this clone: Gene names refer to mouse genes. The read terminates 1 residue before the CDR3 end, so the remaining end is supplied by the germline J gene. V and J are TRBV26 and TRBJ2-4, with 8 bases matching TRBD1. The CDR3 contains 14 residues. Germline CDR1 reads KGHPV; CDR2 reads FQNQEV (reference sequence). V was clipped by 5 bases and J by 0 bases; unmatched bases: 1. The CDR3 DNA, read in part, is TGTGCCAGCAGTGGACAGGGAAGTCAAAACACCTTGTAC. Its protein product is CASSGQGSQNTLY. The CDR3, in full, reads CASSGQGSQNTLYF.

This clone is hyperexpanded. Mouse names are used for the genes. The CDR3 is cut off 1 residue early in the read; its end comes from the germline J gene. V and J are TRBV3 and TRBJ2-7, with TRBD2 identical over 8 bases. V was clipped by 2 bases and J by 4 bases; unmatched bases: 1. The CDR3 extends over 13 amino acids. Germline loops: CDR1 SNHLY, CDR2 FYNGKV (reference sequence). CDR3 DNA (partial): TGTGCCAGCAGCTTAAACTGGGGGTATGAACAGTAC. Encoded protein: CASSLNWGYEQY. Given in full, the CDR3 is CASSLNWGYEQYF.

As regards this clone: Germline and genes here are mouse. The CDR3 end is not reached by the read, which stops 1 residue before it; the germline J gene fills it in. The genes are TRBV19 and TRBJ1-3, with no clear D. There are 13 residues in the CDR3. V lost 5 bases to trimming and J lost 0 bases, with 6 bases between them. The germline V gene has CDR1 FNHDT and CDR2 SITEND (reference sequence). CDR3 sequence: CASRSGSGNTLYF. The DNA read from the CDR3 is TGTGCCAGCAGGTCAGGTTCTGGAAATACGCTCTAT. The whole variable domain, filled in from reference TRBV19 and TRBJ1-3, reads GGIITQTPKFLIGQEGQKLTLKCQQNFNHDTMYWYRQDSGKGLRLIYYSITENDLQKGDLSEGYDASREKKSSFSLTVTSAQKNEMAVFLCASRSGSGNTLYFGEGSRLIVV.

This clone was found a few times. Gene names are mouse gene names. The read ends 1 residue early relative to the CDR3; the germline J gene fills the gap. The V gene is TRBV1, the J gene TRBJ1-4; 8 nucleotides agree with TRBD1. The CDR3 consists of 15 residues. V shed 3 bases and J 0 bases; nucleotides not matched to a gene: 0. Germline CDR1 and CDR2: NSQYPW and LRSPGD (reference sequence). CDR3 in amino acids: CTCSATGVSNERLFF. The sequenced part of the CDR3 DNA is TGCACCTGCAGTGCGACAGGGGTTTCCAACGAAAGATTATTT.

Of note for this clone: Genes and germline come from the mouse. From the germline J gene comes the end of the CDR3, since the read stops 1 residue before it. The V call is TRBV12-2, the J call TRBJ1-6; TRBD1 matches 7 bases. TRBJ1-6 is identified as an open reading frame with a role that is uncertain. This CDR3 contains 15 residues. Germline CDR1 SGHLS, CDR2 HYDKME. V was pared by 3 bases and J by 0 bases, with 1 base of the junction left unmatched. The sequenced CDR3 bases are TGTGCCAGCTCTTACAGGGGTTCCTATAATTCGCCCCTCTAC. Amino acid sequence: CASSYRGSYNSPLY. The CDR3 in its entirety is CASSYRGSYNSPLYF.

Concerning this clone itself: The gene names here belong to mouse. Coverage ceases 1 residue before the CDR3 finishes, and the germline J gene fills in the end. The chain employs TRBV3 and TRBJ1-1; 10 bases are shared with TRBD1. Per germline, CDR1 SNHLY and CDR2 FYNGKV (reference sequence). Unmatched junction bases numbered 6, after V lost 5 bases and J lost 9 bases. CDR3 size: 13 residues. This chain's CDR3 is CASSETGGAKVFF. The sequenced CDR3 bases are TGTGCCAGCAGCGAGACAGGGGGCGCGAAAGTCTTC. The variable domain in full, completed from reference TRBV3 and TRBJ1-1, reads GPKVLQIPSHQIIDMGQMVTLNCDPVSNHLYFYWYKQILGQQMEFLVNFYNGKVMEKSKLFKDQFSVERPDGSYFTLKIQPTALEDSAVYFCASSETGGAKVFFGKGTRLTVV.

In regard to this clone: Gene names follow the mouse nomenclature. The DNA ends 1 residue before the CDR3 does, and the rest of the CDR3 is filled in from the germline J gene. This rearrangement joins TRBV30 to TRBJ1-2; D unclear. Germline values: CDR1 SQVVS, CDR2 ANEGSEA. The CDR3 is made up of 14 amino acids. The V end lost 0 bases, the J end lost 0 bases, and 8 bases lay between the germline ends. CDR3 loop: CSSREKGANSDYTF. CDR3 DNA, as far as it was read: TGTAGTTCTAGAGAGAAGGGTGCAAACTCCGACTACACC.

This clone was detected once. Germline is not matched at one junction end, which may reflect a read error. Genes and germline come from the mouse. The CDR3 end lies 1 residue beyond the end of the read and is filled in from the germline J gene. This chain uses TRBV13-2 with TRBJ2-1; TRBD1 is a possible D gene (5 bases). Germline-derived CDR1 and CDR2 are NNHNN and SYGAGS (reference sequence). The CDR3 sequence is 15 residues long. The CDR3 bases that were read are TGTGCCAGCAGTGATGAAAGGGGTAACTATGCTGAGCAGTTC. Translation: CASSDERGNYAEQF. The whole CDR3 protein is CASSDERGNYAEQFF.

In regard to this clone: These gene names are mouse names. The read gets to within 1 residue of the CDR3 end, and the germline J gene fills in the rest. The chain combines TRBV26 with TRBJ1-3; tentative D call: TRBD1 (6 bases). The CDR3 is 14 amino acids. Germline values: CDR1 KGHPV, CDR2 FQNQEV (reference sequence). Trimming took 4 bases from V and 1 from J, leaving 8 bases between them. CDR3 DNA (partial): TGTGCCAGCAGTCCGCAGGGGTCTGGAAATACGCTCTAT. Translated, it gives CASSPQGSGNTLY. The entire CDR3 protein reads CASSPQGSGNTLYF.

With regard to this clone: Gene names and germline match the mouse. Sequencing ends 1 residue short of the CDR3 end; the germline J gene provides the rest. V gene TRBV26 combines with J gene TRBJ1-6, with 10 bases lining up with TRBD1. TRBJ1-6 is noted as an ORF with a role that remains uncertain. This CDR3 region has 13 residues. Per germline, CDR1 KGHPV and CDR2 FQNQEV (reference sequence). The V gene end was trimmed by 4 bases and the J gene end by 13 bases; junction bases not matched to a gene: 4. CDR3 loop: CASSPGQGSPLYF. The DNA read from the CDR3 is TGTGCCAGCAGTCCGGGACAGGGGTCTCCCCTCTAC.

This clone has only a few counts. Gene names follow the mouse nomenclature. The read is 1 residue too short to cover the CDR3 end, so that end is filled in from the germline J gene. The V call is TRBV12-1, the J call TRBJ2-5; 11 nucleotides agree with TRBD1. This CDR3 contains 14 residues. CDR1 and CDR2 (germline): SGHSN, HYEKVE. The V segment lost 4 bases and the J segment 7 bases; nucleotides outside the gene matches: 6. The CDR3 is CASSPGQGAYTQYF. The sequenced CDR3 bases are TGTGCCAGCTCACCCGGACAGGGGGCATACACCCAGTAC.

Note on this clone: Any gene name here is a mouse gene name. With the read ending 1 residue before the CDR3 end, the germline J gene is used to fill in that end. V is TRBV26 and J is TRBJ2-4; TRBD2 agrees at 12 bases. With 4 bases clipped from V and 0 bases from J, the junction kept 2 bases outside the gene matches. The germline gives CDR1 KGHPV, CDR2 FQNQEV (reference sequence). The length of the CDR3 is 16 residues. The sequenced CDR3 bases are TGTGCCAGCAGTCCGGGACTGGGGGGTAGTCAAAACACCTTGTAC. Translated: CASSPGLGGSQNTLY. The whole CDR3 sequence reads CASSPGLGGSQNTLYF.

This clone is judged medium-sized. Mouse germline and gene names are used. The DNA read from the CDR3 is TGTGCCAGCACCGACTGGGGGGGCTATGAACAGTAC. As protein: CASTDWGGYEQY. The full CDR3 protein is CASTDWGGYEQYF. The V call is TRBV4, the J call TRBJ2-7, with 11 bases matching TRBD2. The sequence runs out 1 residue before the end of the CDR3; the remainder is reconstructed from the germline J gene. Per germline, CDR1 LGHDT and CDR2 YNNKQL (reference sequence). J was trimmed by 3 bases and V by 7 bases; bases with no gene match: 2. The CDR3 is 13 amino acids.